This record looks at one T cell receptor delta chain sequence and its context. The antigen is not known. This sample was included in a study of gammadelta T cells in human blood. V shed 5 bases and J 0 bases; nucleotides not matched to a gene: 6. The CDR3 has 16 amino acids. The germline gives CDR1 GEAIGNYY, CDR2 EKD. Study observations and caveats: Microbial exposure reportedly appeared to drive polyclonal expansion of innate gamma-delta T cells right after birth.

TCRdb re-processed the RT-PCR reads via CATT. The table has hundreds of delta-chain clones, 21% seen once. This receptor was identified in a human donor. The sequencing input was Vgamma9Vdelta2 gamma-delta T cells from infant blood. The chain employs TRDV2 and TRDJ2; TRDD3 agrees at 9 bases. CDR3 in DNA: TGTGCCTGTGTGGAACTGGGGGACACTTTGACAGCACAACTCTTCTTT. Residues: CACVELGDTLTAQLFF.